This T cell receptor (beta chain) was found in a study of cytomegalovirus exposure and HLA in healthy donors. The CDR3 is made up of 15 amino acids. V was shortened by 5 bases and J by 2 bases, with 14 bases between the two germline ends. CDR1 and CDR2 from the germline V gene are SGHTA and FQGNSA. About this clone: Its target is not known.

Findings and limits, study-wide: Reportedly, diagnosis of cytomegalovirus status by the classifier showed high specificity and sensitivity. Near-uniform donor sequencing depth was presumed by presence/absence analyses. A few of the chains that were CMV-associated were confirmed in vitro to be specific for CMV antigens.

Primers: 60 Vbeta forward and 13 Jbeta reverse. Profiled with immunoSEQ multiplex PCR; TCRdb holds only in-frame clones, not every one. The sample yields about 150,000 clones, around 80% seen once. Sequencing input: PBMCs. The receptor was isolated from a man aged 25-45 years in good health and CMV-seropositive. The chain combines TRBV7-2 with TRBJ2-3; D remains unclear. CDR3 DNA: TGTGCCAGCAGCGCACGAAAAGCGTCCACAGATACGCAGTATTTT. Its protein product is CASSARKASTDTQYF.